The 32 T cell receptor beta chains below were found in one sample sequenced in a study of metastatic and nonmetastatic thyroid tumors. Ahead of thyroid surgery, no patient had received treatment of any kind. TCRdb used MiXCR to call clones anew from the PCR reads. Here the sample spans 21,000 or so clones, 10% to 15% being singletons. Sample: blood. Receptor source: a male donor with papillary thyroid cancer or a benign thyroid nodule (not recorded which). Some clones in this sample may be carry-over from other donors' samples.

This clone is deemed medium-sized. For the CDR3, the DNA is TGTGCCAGCAGCGGGCAGGGGAAAACCACAGATACGCAGTATTTT. Residues: CASSGQGKTTDTQYF. The chain uses TRBV6-1 and TRBJ2-3; D may be TRBD1 (6 bases). Germline assignment: CDR1 MNHNS and CDR2 SASEGT. Deletions cut 6 bases from V and 2 bases from J, with 15 bases between. The CDR3 contains 15 residues.

There are many counts of this clone. This chain joins TRBV7-9 and TRBJ1-1; TRBD1 is a possible D gene (5 bases). The germline V gene has CDR1 SEHNR and CDR2 FQNEAQ (reference sequence). Trimming pared 1 base from V and 11 bases from J, leaving 14 bases between. CDR3 length: 13 residues. Here the CDR3 DNA reads TGTGCCAGCAGCTTAGGGGGTCCCGAGGGGGCTTTCTTT. It translates to CASSLGGPEGAFF.

This clone was recorded at least ten times. The chain is built from TRBV9 and TRBJ1-1; no clear D. Trimming took 0 bases from V and 4 from J, leaving 7 bases between them. Per germline, CDR1 SGDLS and CDR2 YYNGEE. The CDR3 contains 13 residues. DNA for the CDR3: TGTGCCAGCAGCGTAGATTATGGCACTGAAGCTTTCTTT. This sequence encodes CASSVDYGTEAFF.

This clone has a count of ten or more. V gene TRBV20-1 combines with J gene TRBJ1-1; the match to TRBD1 covers 10 bases. V lost 6 bases and J lost 3; bases outside the gene matches: 4. This CDR3 region has 13 residues. Germline V gene sequence: CDR1 DFQATT, CDR2 SNEGSKA (reference sequence). CDR3 protein: CSADRGVDTEAFF. CDR3 nucleotide sequence: TGCAGTGCGGACAGGGGGGTCGACACTGAAGCTTTCTTT.

The chain has TRBV10-1 and TRBJ2-1; D is unclear. Trimming shortened V by 5 bases and J by 6 bases, and 14 bases separated the two germline ends. Germline V lookup: CDR1 WNHNN, CDR2 SYGVQD (reference sequence). The CDR3 has 14 residues. The CDR3 loop reads CASSLAGATNEQFF. CDR3 nucleotides: TGCGCCAGCAGTTTAGCCGGCGCAACCAATGAGCAGTTCTTC.

This clone was seen ten or more times. The chain joins TRBV28 to TRBJ1-5; D remains unclear. V was shortened by 4 bases and J by 1 base, with 17 bases between the two germline ends. Germline V CDR1 and CDR2: MDHEN, SYDVKM. The CDR3 totals 17 residues. This chain's CDR3 is CASSSLGRGLSNQPQHF. CDR3 in DNA: TGTGCCAGCAGTTCCCTAGGGCGGGGATTGAGCAATCAGCCCCAGCATTTT.

V and J are TRBV14 and TRBJ1-3, with a tentative D call TRBD1 (6 bases). V was shortened by 4 bases and J by 0 bases, with 10 bases between the two germline ends. The CDR3 runs 15 residues. Looked up from germline, CDR1 is SGHDN and CDR2 is FVKESK. CDR3 in DNA: TGTGCCAGCAGCCCGAGGGGGTACTCTGGAAACACCATATATTTT. Protein sequence: CASSPRGYSGNTIYF.

This clone showed up many times. The V and J genes are TRBV11-2 and TRBJ1-4; tentative D call: TRBD1 (5 bases). The CDR3 sequence is 14 residues long. Trimming left V 5 bases short and J 4 bases short, with 11 bases between. Germline CDR1 reads SGHAT; CDR2 reads FQNNGV. CDR3 bases: TGTGCCAGCAGCGGGGCGCACCATAATGAAAAACTGTTTTTT. Residues: CASSGAHHNEKLFF.

This chain uses TRBV4-1 with TRBJ2-6; TRBD1 agrees at 10 bases. CDR3 size: 18 residues. Germline CDR1 is MGHRA and CDR2 is YSYEKL. The ends lost 0 bases at V and 4 bases at J; junction bases unmatched: 6. CDR3 protein: CASSQEGQGVDGANVLTF. DNA for the CDR3: TGCGCCAGCAGCCAAGAAGGACAGGGGGTCGACGGGGCCAACGTCCTGACTTTC.

This clone was seen repeatedly, ten times or more. The CDR3 sequence is CASSPRGDRGPDEQFF. The CDR3 DNA is TGTGCCAGCAGCCCCCGGGGGGACAGGGGGCCCGATGAGCAGTTCTTC. The chain is built from TRBV5-4 and TRBJ2-1, with TRBD1 identical over 12 bases. Germline-derived CDR1 and CDR2 are SGHNT and YYREEE (reference sequence). CDR3 length: 16 amino acids. V shed 4 bases, J shed 8 bases, and the junction held 10 bases outside the gene matches.

This clone has only one observation. V and J are TRBV20-1 and TRBJ1-6, with D maybe TRBD1 (5 bases). The CDR3 is 13 amino acids. V dropped 2 bases and J dropped 9 bases, with 11 bases sitting between them. Germline lookup yields CDR1 DFQATT and CDR2 SNEGSKA (reference sequence). The CDR3 spells CSARRQGSSPLHF. The DNA of the CDR3 is TGCAGTGCTAGAAGGCAGGGTAGTTCACCCCTCCACTTT.

There are many counts of this clone. Other nucleotide sequences in the sample specify the same CDR3. CDR3 sequence: CASSLLQQETQYF. CDR3 nucleotide sequence: TGTGCCAGCAGCTTGTTGCAGCAGGAGACCCAGTACTTC. The chain has TRBV5-6 and TRBJ2-5; D is undetermined. The germline V gene has CDR1 SGHDT and CDR2 YYEEEE. The CDR3 totals 13 residues. Trimming took 1 base from V and 5 from J, leaving 9 bases between them.

The chain combines TRBV7-8 with TRBJ1-2; 7 positions agree with TRBD1. Trimming at V came to 5 bases and at J to 7 bases, leaving 13 bases not matched to a gene. The length of the CDR3 is 15 residues. The germline V gene encodes CDR1 SGHVS and CDR2 FQNEAQ. The CDR3 sequence is CASSTETGTVAGYTF. Here the CDR3 DNA reads TGTGCCAGCAGCACGGAGACAGGGACAGTCGCTGGCTACACCTTC.

Within the sample, this clone is medium-sized. This rearrangement joins TRBV12-3 or TRBV12-4 to TRBJ2-1, with D unclear. This CDR3 has 12 residues. V shed 2 bases and J shed 9 bases, with 8 bases lying between them. CDR3: CASSLFRSEQFF. The CDR3 DNA reads as TGTGCCAGCAGTTTATTCAGGTCTGAGCAGTTCTTC.

The CDR3 DNA reads TGCAGTGCGAGACGGGATCTTTCCTATGGCTACACCTTC. Protein sequence: CSARRDLSYGYTF. The chain combines TRBV20-1 with TRBJ1-2, with D unclear. The CDR3 extends over 13 amino acids. Trimming took off 6 bases at V and 4 bases at J, with 15 bases between the two ends. The germline CDR1 and CDR2 sequences are DFQATT and SNEGSKA (reference sequence).

At least ten counts were recorded for this clone. The rearrangement uses TRBV25-1 and TRBJ1-1; the D is unclear. Germline lookup yields CDR1 MGHDK and CDR2 SYGVNS. There are 13 residues in the CDR3. The V gene lost 6 bases and the J gene lost 1 base, with 9 bases spanning the gap. The CDR3, as DNA: TGTGCCAGCAGACGGGTGGCGAACACTGAAGCTTTCTTT. Translation: CASRRVANTEAFF. Filled out from reference TRBV25-1 and TRBJ1-1, the complete variable domain reads EADIYQTPRYLVIGTGKKITLECSQTMGHDKMYWYQQDPGMELHLIHYSYGVNSTEKGDLSSESTVSRIRTEHFPLTLESARPSHTSQYLCASRRVANTEAFFGQGTRLTVV.

Ten or more counts support this clone. The chain combines TRBV3-1 with TRBJ2-7; a possible D gene is TRBD1 (5 bases). Trimming removed 1 base from V and 4 bases from J, with 26 bases in between. Germline CDR1 and CDR2: LGHDT and YNNKEL (reference sequence). The CDR3 is 19 amino acids. CDR3 protein: CASSQGMRRNRHYFYEQYF. The CDR3 bases are TGTGCCAGCAGCCAAGGTATGAGAAGGAACAGGCATTATTTTTACGAGCAGTACTTC.

A word on this clone: Other DNA variants within this sample encode the same CDR3. The CDR3 DNA is TGTGCCAGCAGTTCCGGTACTAGCGGGGTAGAGAGTTCGTACAATGAGCAGTTCTTC. Translating gives CASSSGTSGVESSYNEQFF. The rearrangement joins TRBV27 to TRBJ2-1; 10 positions agree with TRBD2. The CDR3 loop spans 19 amino acids. The germline CDR1 and CDR2 sequences are MNHEY and SMNVEV (reference sequence). V was clipped by 4 bases and J by 4 bases; unmatched bases: 16.

This clone was detected only a few times. CDR3 nucleotide sequence: TGTGCCAGCAGTTACGGCGGGGCCCCTGGAAACACCATATATTTT. Encoded protein: CASSYGGAPGNTIYF. The V gene is TRBV6-5, the J gene TRBJ1-3; TRBD1 might be the D (5 bases). V lost 2 bases and J lost 2, with 10 bases in between. The V gene's germline CDR1 is MNHEY and CDR2 SVGAGI. The CDR3 has 15 amino acids.

The V call is TRBV6-1, the J call TRBJ1-1, with D tentatively TRBD1 (5 bases). The CDR3 runs to 15 residues. V was cut by 10 bases and J by 6 bases, with 24 bases left in between. Germline CDR1 is MNHNS and CDR2 is SASEGT. This chain's CDR3 is CAITTVQVPRAEAFF. In DNA form, the CDR3 reads TGTGCCATCACGACAGTGCAGGTACCGAGGGCTGAAGCTTTCTTT.

The table lists this clone with a few counts. This chain connects TRBV6-1 to TRBJ2-3; 8 positions match TRBD2. The length of the CDR3 is 15 residues. With V trimmed by 11 bases and J by 2 bases, 12 bases remained unmatched. The germline V gene has CDR1 MNHNS and CDR2 SASEGT. In DNA form, the CDR3 reads TGTGCCGGTGGAGGGGAGCGGGGGTACACAGATACGCAGTATTTT. Amino acid sequence: CAGGGERGYTDTQYF.

The sample holds a few counts of this clone. The chain uses TRBV12-3 or TRBV12-4 and TRBJ1-2; D remains unclear. CDR3 length: 12 residues. V was shortened by 5 bases and J by 5 bases, with 9 bases between the two germline ends. DNA for the CDR3: TGTGCCAGCAGTAGCGACGGATATGGCTACACCTTC. Its protein product is CASSSDGYGYTF.

This clone was detected ten times or more. This chain joins TRBV7-9 and TRBJ2-5, with D perhaps TRBD2 (5 bases). The V and J ends lost 5 bases and 3 bases respectively, with 7 bases between them. The CDR3 is 12 amino acids. Germline assignment: CDR1 SEHNR and CDR2 FQNEAQ (reference sequence). The CDR3 region has the DNA TGTGCCAGCAGCATGGAGGAAGAGACCCAGTACTTC. Translated, it gives CASSMEEETQYF.

This clone was recorded at least ten times. The chain has TRBV12-5 and TRBJ1-3, with a possible D match to TRBD1 (5 bases). The V gene's germline CDR1 is LGHNT and CDR2 FRNRAP. The CDR3 length is 15 residues. The V gene lost 6 bases and the J gene lost 7 bases, with 19 bases spanning the gap. CDR3 bases: TGTGCTAGTGGACGTGGTGGAGGGAGACAGAACACCATATATTTT. It specifies CASGRGGGRQNTIYF.

This clone was recorded at least ten times. This chain uses TRBV28 with TRBJ1-2, with 7 positions matching TRBD1. The V gene end was trimmed by 10 bases and the J gene end by 4 bases; junction bases not matched to a gene: 6. Germline V gene sequence: CDR1 MDHEN, CDR2 SYDVKM. This CDR3 has 12 residues. The CDR3 protein is CAILRGAYGYTF. The CDR3 nucleotides read TGTGCCATCCTCAGGGGGGCCTATGGCTACACCTTC.

There are many counts of this clone. V gene TRBV19 combines with J gene TRBJ2-3; possibly TRBD1 or TRBD2 for D (6 bases each). CDR1 is LNHDA and CDR2 is SQIVND in the germline V gene (reference sequence). The CDR3 is 18 amino acids. The germline V and J ends were trimmed by 7 bases and 2 bases, with 25 bases remaining between them. For the CDR3, the DNA is TGTGCCAGTACGACGAGGGATGGGGGGCGTGGGACCACAGATACGCAGTATTTT. Its translation: CASTTRDGGRGTTDTQYF.

The genes are TRBV19 and TRBJ2-2; D is unclear. The CDR3 extends over 12 amino acids. Looked up from germline, CDR1 is LNHDA and CDR2 is SQIVND (reference sequence). Trimming took 5 bases from V and 2 from J, leaving 3 bases between them. This chain's CDR3 is CASSRNTGELFF. The CDR3 nucleotides are TGTGCCAGTAGTCGAAACACCGGGGAGCTGTTTTTT.

This clone was seen only once. The chain links TRBV18 to TRBJ2-7; no firm D call. The germline CDR1 and CDR2 sequences are KGHSH and LQKENI. Trimming left V 0 bases short and J 0 bases short, with 6 bases between. There are 14 residues in the CDR3. CDR3 loop: CASSPPSSSYEQYF. The CDR3 DNA is TGTGCCAGCTCACCACCTTCAAGCTCCTACGAGCAGTACTTC.

This clone was counted many times. This could be a read error, since a much larger clone is one nucleotide away. The sample has other DNA sequences that encode this CDR3 too. CDR3 residues: CASTGTNLHEQFF. Written as DNA, the CDR3 is TGTGCTAGCACCGGGACTAATCTCCATGAGCAGTTCTTC. This chain joins TRBV12-3 or TRBV12-4 and TRBJ2-1; 7 bases are a match to TRBD2. The CDR3 runs 13 residues.

This clone has at least ten counts. The gene calls are TRBV18 and TRBJ2-1, with D perhaps matching TRBD1 (5 bases). V shed 5 bases and J shed 1 base, with 9 bases lying between them. Per germline, CDR1 KGHSH and CDR2 LQKENI. CDR3 length equals 14 residues. CDR3 DNA: TGTGCCAGCTCAACGACAGAGTCCTACAATGAGCAGTTCTTC. Amino acids: CASSTTESYNEQFF.

This clone rates as medium-sized. The chain is built from TRBV6-1 and TRBJ2-6; no reliable D call. The CDR3 has 14 amino acids. Germline V gene sequence: CDR1 MNHNS, CDR2 SASEGT. Deletions cut 6 bases from V and 0 bases from J, with 6 bases between. CDR3 loop: CASRWSSGANVLTF. The CDR3 DNA sequence: TGTGCCAGCAGATGGTCCTCTGGGGCCAACGTCCTGACTTTC.

In this sample, this clone turned up many times. Sequence at one end of the junction differs from germline and may be a read error. This rearrangement joins TRBV5-4 to TRBJ2-1, with D tentatively TRBD2 (5 bases). This CDR3 contains 12 residues. The germline CDR1 and CDR2 sequences are SGHNT and YYREEE (reference sequence). CDR3 sequence reads: CASSLAGLFRIF. Written as DNA, the CDR3 is TGTGCCAGCAGCTTGGCCGGACTCTTTCGGATCTTC.